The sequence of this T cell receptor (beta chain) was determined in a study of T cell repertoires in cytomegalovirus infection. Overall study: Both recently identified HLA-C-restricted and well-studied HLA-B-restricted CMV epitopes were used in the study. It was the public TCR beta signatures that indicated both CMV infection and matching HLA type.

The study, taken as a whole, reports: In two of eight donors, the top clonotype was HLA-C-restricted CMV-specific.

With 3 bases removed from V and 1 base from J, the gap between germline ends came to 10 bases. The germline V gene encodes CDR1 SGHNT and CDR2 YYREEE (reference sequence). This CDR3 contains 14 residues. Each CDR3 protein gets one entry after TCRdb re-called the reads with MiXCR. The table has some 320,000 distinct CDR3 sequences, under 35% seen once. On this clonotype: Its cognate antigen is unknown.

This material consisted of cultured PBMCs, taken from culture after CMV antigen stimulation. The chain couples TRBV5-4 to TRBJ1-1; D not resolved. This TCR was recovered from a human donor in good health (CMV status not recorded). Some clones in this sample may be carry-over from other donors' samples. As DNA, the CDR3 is TGTGCCAGCAGCTCCCCCAGTCGGAACACTGAAGCTTTCTTT. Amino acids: CASSSPSRNTEAFF.